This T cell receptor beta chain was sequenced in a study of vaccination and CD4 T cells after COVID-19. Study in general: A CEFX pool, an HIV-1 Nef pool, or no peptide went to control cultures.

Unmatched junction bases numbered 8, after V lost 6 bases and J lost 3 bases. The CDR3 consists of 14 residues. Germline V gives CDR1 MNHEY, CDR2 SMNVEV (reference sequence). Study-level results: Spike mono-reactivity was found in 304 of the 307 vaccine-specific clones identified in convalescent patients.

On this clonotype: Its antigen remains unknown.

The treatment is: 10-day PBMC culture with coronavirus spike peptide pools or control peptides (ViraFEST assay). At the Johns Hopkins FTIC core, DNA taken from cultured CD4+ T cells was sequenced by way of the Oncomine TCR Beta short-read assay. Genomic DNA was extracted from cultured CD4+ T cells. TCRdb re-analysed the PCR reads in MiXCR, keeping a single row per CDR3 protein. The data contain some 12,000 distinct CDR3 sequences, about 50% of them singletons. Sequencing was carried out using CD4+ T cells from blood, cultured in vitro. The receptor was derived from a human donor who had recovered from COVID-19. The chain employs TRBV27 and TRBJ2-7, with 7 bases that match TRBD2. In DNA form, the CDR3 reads TGTGCCAGCAGCAACGGATGGGAGGGCTACGAGCAGTACTTC. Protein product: CASSNGWEGYEQYF.